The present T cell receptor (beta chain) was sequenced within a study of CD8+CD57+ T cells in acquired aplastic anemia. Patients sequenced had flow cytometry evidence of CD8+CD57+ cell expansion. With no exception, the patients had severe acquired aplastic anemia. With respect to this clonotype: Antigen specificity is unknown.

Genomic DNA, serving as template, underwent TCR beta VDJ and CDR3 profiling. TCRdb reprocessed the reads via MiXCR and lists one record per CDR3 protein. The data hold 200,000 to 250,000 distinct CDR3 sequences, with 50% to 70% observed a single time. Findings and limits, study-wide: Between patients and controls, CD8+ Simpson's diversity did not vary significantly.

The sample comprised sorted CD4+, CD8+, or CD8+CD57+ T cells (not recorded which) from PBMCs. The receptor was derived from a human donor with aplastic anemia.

The CDR3, as DNA: TGCAGCGTTGGGCCAACCCTGCAGGGCTACACCTTC. Translation: CSVGPTLQGYTF. The V and J genes are TRBV29-1 and TRBJ1-2; D uncertain. This CDR3 is 12 amino acids long. Between the trimmed V and J ends, which lost 4 bases and 8 bases, there was a span of 14 bases. CDR1 and CDR2 from the germline V gene are SQVTM and ANQGSEA.